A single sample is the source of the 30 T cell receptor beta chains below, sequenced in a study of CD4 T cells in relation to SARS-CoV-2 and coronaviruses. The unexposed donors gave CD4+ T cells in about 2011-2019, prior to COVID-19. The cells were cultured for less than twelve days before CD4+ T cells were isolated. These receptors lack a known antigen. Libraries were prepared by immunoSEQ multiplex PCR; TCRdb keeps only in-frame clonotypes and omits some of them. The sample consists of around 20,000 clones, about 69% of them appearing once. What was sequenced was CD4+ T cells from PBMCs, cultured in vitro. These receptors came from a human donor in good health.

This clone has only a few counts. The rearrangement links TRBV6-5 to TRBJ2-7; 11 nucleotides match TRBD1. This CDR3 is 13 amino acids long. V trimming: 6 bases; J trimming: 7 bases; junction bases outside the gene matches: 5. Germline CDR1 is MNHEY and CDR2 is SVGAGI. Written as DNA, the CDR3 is TGTGCCAGCAGAGGACAGGGGGCGGGTGAGCAGTACTTC. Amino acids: CASRGQGAGEQYF.

In DNA, the CDR3 is TGTGCCAGCAGCGTAGCGGGGACAGGGGGTAGCTCTGGAAACACCATATATTTT. As protein: CASSVAGTGGSSGNTIYF. The rearrangement joins TRBV9 to TRBJ1-3; 11 bases match TRBD1. Trimming cost V 0 bases and J 0 bases; bases outside gene matches: 5. Germline V gene data show CDR1 as SGDLS and CDR2 as YYNGEE. The CDR3 runs to 18 residues.

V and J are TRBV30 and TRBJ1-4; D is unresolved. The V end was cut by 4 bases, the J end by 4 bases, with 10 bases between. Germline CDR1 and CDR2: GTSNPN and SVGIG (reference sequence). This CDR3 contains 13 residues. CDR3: CAWTSGFNEKLFF. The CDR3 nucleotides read TGTGCCTGGACCTCTGGGTTTAATGAAAAACTGTTTTTT.

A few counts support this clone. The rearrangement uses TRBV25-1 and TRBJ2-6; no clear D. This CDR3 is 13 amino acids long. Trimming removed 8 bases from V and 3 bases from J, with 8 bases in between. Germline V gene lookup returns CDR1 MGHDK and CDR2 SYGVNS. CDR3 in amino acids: CASGLYGANVLTF. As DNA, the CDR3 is TGTGCCAGCGGGTTGTATGGGGCCAACGTCCTGACTTTC.

The CDR3 coding sequence is TGTGCCAGCAGCTTAGAACAGAATCAGCCCCAGCATTTT. This encodes CASSLEQNQPQHF. The chain links TRBV7-8 to TRBJ1-5; no reliable D call. The V end lost 1 base, the J end lost 4 bases, and 5 bases lay between the germline ends. CDR1 is SGHVS and CDR2 is FQNEAQ in the germline V gene. This CDR3 has 13 residues.

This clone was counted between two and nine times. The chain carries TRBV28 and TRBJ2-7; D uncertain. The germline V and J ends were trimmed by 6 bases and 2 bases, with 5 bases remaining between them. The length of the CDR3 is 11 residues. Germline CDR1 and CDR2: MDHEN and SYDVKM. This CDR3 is CASSLTYEQYF. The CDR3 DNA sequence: TGTGCCAGCAGCCTCACCTACGAGCAGTACTTC.

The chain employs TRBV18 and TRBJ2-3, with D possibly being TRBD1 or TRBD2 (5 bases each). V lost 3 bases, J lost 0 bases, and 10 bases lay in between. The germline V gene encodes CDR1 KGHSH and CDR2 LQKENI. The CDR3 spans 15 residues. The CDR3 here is CASSPRGSSTDTQYF. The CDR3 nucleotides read TGTGCCAGCTCACCGAGGGGTTCTAGCACAGATACGCAGTATTTT.

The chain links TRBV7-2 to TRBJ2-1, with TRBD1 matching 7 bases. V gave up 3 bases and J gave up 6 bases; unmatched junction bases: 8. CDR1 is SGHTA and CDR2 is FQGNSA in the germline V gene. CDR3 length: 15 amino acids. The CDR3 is CASSFFDREGNEQFF. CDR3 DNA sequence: TGTGCCAGCAGCTTTTTTGACAGGGAAGGCAATGAGCAGTTCTTC. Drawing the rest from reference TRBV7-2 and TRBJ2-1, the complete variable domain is GAGVSQSPSNKVTEKGKDVELRCDPISGHTALYWYRQSLGQGLEFLIYFQGNSAPDKSGLPSDRFSAERTGGSVSTLTIQRTQQEDSAVYLCASSFFDREGNEQFFGPGTRLTVL.

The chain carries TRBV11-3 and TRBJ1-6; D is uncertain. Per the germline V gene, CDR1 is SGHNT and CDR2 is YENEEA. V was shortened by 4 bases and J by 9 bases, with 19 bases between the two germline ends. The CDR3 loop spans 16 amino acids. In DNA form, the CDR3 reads TGTGCCAGCAGCTCCCGGGTCACGTTCCCTCTTTCACCCCTCCACTTT. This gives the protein CASSSRVTFPLSPLHF.

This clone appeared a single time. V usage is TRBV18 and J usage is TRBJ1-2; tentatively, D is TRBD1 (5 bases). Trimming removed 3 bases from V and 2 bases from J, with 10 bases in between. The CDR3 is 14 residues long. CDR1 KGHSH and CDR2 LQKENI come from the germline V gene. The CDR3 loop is CASSPQDRNYGYTF. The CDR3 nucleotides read TGTGCCAGCTCACCGCAAGACAGAAACTATGGCTACACCTTC.

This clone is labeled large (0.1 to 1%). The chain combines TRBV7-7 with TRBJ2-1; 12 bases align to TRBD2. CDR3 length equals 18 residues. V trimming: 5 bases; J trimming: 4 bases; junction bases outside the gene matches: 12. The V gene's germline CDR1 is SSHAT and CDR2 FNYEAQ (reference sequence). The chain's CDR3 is CASSLNPTSGGPYNEQFF. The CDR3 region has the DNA TGTGCCAGCAGCCTTAACCCGACTAGCGGGGGTCCGTACAATGAGCAGTTCTTC.

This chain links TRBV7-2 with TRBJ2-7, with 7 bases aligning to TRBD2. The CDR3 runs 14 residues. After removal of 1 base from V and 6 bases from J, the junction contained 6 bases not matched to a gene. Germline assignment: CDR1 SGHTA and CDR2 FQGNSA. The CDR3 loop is CASSLDAGVAEQYF. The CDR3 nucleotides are TGTGCCAGCAGCTTAGACGCGGGGGTGGCCGAGCAGTACTTC.

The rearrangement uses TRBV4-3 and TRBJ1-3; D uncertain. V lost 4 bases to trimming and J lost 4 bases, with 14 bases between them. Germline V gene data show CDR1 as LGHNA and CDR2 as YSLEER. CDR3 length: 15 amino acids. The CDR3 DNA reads TGCGCCAGCAGCCGCGGTGGTACTGGAGGAAACACCATATATTTT. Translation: CASSRGGTGGNTIYF.

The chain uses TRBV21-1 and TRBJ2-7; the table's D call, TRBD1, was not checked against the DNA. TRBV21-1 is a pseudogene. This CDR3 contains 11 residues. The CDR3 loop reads CASSPSYEQYF. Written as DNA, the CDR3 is TGTGCCAGCAGCCCATCCTACGAGCAGTACTTC.

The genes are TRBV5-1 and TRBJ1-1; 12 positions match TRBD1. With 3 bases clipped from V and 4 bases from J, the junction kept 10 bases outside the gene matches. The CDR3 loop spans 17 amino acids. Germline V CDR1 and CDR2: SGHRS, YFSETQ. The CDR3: CASSWTGTGGIGTEAFF. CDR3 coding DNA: TGCGCCAGCAGCTGGACCGGGACAGGGGGCATAGGCACTGAAGCTTTCTTT.

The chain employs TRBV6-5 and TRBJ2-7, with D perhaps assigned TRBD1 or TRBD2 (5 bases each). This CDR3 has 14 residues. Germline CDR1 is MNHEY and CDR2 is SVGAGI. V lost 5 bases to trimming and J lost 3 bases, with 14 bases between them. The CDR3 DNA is TGTGCCAGCAGTCGGGACGGTAGGGACTACGAGCAGTACTTC. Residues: CASSRDGRDYEQYF.

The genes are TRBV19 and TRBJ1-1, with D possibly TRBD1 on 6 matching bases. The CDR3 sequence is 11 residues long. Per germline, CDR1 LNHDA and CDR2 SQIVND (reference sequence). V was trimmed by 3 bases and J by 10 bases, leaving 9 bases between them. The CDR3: CASSIGGPAFF. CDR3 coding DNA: TGTGCCAGTAGTATCGGGGGGCCAGCTTTCTTT.

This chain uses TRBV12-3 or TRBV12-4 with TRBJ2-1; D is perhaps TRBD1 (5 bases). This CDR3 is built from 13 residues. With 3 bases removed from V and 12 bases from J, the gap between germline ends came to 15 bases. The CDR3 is CASSLDTFYGQFF. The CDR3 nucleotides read TGTGCCAGCAGTTTGGACACGTTCTATGGGCAGTTCTTC.

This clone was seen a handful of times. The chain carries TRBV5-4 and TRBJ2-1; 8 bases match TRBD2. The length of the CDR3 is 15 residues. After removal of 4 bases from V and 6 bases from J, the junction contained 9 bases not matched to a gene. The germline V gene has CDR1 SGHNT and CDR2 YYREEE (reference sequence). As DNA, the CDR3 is TGTGCCAGCAGCCCGACTAGCGCAGTAACCAATGAGCAGTTCTTC. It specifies CASSPTSAVTNEQFF. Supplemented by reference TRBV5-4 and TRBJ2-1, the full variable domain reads ETGVTQSPTHLIKTRGQQVTLRCSSQSGHNTVSWYQQALGQGPQFIFQYYREEENGRGNFPPRFSGLQFPNYSSELNVNALELDDSALYLCASSPTSAVTNEQFFGPGTRLTVL.

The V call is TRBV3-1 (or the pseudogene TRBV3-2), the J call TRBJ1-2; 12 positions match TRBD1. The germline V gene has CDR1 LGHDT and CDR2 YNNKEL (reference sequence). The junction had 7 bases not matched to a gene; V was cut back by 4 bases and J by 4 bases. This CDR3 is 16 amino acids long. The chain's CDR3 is CASSLAGQGAFYGYTF. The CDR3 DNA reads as TGTGCCAGCAGCCTTGCGGGACAGGGGGCTTTCTATGGCTACACCTTC.

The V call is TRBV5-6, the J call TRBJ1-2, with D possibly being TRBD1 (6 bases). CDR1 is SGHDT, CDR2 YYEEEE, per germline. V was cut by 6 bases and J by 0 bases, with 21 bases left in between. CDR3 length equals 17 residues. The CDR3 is CASTLFQGFIPNYGYTF. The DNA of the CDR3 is TGTGCCAGCACCTTATTCCAGGGGTTTATCCCTAACTATGGCTACACCTTC. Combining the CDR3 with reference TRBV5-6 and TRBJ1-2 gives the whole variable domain DAGVTQSPTHLIKTRGQQVTLRCSPKSGHDTVSWYQQALGQGPQFIFQYYEEEERQRGNFPDRFSGHQFPNYSSELNVNALLLGDSALYLCASTLFQGFIPNYGYTFGSGTRLTVV.

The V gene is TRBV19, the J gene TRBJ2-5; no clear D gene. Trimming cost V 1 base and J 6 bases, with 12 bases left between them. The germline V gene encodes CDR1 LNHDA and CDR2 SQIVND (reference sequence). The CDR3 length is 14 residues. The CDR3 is CASSIAVSLQTQYF. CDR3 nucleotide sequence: TGTGCCAGTAGTATAGCAGTGAGTCTGCAGACCCAGTACTTC.

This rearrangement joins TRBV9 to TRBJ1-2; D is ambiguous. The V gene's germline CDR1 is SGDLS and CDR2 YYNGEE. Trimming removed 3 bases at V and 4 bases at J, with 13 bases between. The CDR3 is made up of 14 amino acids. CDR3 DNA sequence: TGTGCCAGCAGCGGTTTAACCGATCTCTATGGCTACACCTTC. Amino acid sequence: CASSGLTDLYGYTF.

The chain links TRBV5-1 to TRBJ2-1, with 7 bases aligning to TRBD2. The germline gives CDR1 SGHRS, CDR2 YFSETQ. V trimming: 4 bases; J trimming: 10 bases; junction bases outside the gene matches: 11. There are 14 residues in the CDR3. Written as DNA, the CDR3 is TGCGCCAGCAGCCCGGGGCGGGAGATATGGGAGCAGTTCTTC. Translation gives CASSPGREIWEQFF.

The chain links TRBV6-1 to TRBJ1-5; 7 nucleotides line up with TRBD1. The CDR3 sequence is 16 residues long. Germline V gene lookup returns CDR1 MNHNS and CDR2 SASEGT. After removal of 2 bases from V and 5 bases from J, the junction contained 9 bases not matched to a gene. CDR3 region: CASSEPAGGAYQPQHF. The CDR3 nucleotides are TGTGCCAGCAGTGAACCGGCAGGGGGGGCTTATCAGCCCCAGCATTTT.

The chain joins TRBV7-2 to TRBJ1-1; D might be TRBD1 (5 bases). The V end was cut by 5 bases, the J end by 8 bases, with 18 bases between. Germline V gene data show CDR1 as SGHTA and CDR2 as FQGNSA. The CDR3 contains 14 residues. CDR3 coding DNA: TGTGCCAGCAGCCCGAGCCTTGGACGGGGCGAAGCTTTCTTT. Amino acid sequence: CASSPSLGRGEAFF.

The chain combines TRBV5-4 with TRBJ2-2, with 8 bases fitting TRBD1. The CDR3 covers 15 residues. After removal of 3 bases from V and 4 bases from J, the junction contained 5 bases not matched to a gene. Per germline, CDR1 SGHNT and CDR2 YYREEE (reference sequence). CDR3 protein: CASSSDRAGTGELFF. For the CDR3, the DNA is TGTGCCAGCAGCTCGGACAGGGCGGGCACCGGGGAGCTGTTTTTT. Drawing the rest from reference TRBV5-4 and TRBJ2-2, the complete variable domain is ETGVTQSPTHLIKTRGQQVTLRCSSQSGHNTVSWYQQALGQGPQFIFQYYREEENGRGNFPPRFSGLQFPNYSSELNVNALELDDSALYLCASSSDRAGTGELFFGEGSRLTVL.

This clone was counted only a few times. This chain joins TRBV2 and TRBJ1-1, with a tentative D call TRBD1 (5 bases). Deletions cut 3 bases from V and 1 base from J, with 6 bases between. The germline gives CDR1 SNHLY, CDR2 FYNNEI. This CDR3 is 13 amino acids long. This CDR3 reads CASSDGQNTEAFF. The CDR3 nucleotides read TGTGCCAGCAGTGATGGACAGAACACTGAAGCTTTCTTT.

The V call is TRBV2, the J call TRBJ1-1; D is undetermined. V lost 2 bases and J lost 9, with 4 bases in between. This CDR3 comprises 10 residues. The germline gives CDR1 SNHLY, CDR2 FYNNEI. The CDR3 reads CASSEWKAFF. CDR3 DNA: TGTGCCAGCAGTGAATGGAAAGCTTTCTTT. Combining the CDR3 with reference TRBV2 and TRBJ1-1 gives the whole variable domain EPEVTQTPSHQVTQMGQEVILRCVPISNHLYFYWYRQILGQKVEFLVSFYNNEISEKSEIFDDQFSVERPDGSNFTLKIRSTKLEDSAMYFCASSEWKAFFGQGTRLTVV.

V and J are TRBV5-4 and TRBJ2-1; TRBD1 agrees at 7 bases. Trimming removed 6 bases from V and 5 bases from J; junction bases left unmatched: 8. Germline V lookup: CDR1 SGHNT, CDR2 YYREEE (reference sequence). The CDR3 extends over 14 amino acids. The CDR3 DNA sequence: TGTGCCAGCATCTCACAGGGGCCAGACAATGAGCAGTTCTTC. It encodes CASISQGPDNEQFF.